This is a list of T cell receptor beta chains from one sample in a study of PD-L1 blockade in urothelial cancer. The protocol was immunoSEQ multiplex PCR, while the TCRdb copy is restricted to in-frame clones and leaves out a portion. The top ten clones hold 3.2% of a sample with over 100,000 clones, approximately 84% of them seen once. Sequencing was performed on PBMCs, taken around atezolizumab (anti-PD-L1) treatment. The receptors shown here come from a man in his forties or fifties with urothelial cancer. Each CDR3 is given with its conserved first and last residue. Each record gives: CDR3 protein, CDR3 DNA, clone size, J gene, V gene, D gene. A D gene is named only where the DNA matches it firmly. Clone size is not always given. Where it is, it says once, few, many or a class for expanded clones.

CDR3: CAVRRGLEAFF
DNA: TGTGCTGTCAGGAGGGGGCTTGAAGCTTTCTTT
size: few
J: TRBJ1-1
V: TRBV19
D: TRBD1

CDR3: CASSQDGGSGYEQYF
DNA: TGTGCCAGCAGCCAAGACGGTGGGAGTGGCTACGAGCAGTACTTC
size: .
J: TRBJ2-7
V: TRBV4-2
D: .

CDR3: CATLAGRFTYGYTF
DNA: TGTGCCACCCTGGCGGGGAGGTTCACCTATGGCTACACCTTC
size: .
J: TRBJ1-2
V: TRBV6-1
D: .

CDR3: CASSVTISGSVADTQYF
DNA: TGTGCCAGCAGCGTAACAATTAGCGGGAGTGTGGCAGATACGCAGTATTTT
size: .
J: TRBJ2-3
V: TRBV9
D: TRBD2

CDR3: CASTPSGNEQFF
DNA: TGTGCCAGCACCCCTAGCGGGAATGAGCAGTTCTTC
size: once
J: TRBJ2-1
V: TRBV5-6
D: TRBD2

CDR3: CASSDRGSYEQYF
DNA: TGTGCCAGCTCGGACCGGGGTTCCTACGAGCAGTACTTC
size: .
J: TRBJ2-7
V: TRBV18
D: .

CDR3: CASTPHTSEVGGQFF
DNA: TGTGCCAGCACCCCCCACACTAGTGAGGTGGGTGGGCAGTTCTTC
size: .
J: TRBJ2-1
V: TRBV2
D: .

CDR3: CASSQGGINMNTEAFF
DNA: TGTGCCAGCAGTCAAGGGGGGATCAACATGAACACTGAAGCTTTCTTT
size: .
J: TRBJ1-1
V: TRBV16
D: .

CDR3: CSVLFIREGDYEQYF
DNA: TGCAGCGTTTTATTTATCCGGGAGGGGGACTACGAGCAGTACTTC
size: .
J: TRBJ2-7
V: TRBV29-1
D: TRBD2

CDR3: CASRQDRVPSPLHF
DNA: TGTGCCAGCAGACAGGACAGGGTCCCCTCACCCCTCCACTTT
size: .
J: TRBJ1-6
V: TRBV5-5
D: TRBD1

CDR3: CASSKMSSGSTGELFF
DNA: TGTGCCAGCAGCAAGATGTCTAGCGGGAGTACCGGGGAGCTGTTTTTT
size: .
J: TRBJ2-2
V: TRBV9
D: TRBD2

CDR3: CASGTGWSYGYTF
DNA: TGTGCTTCCGGGACAGGGTGGTCCTATGGCTACACCTTC
size: .
J: TRBJ1-2
V: TRBV30
D: TRBD1

CDR3: CASTHVSGPDRVGQPQHF
DNA: TGTGCCAGTACCCACGTGAGCGGGCCGGACAGGGTGGGTCAGCCCCAGCATTTT
size: .
J: TRBJ1-5
V: TRBV19
D: TRBD1

CDR3: CASSLWLASTDTQYF
DNA: TGTGCCAGCAGCTTATGGCTAGCAAGCACAGATACGCAGTATTTT
size: .
J: TRBJ2-3
V: TRBV13
D: .

CDR3: CASSLVTGGDEQYF
DNA: TGCGCCAGCAGCTTGGTCACAGGGGGCGACGAGCAGTACTTC
size: few
J: TRBJ2-7
V: TRBV5-1
D: TRBD1

CDR3: CASIRPDRGRGTEAFF
DNA: TGTGCCAGCATCAGACCCGACAGGGGGCGCGGCACTGAAGCTTTCTTT
size: .
J: TRBJ1-1
V: TRBV27
D: TRBD1